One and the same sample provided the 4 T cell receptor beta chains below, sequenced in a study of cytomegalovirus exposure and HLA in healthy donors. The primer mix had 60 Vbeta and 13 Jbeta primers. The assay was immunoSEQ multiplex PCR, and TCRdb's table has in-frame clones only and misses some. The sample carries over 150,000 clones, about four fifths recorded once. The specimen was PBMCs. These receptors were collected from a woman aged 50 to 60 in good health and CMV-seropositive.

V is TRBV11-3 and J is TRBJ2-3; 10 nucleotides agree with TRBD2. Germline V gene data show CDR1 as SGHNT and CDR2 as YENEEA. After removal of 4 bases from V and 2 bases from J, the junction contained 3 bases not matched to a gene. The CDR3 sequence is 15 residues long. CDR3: CASSSTSGTTDTQYF. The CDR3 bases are TGTGCCAGCAGCTCAACTAGCGGGACCACAGATACGCAGTATTTT.

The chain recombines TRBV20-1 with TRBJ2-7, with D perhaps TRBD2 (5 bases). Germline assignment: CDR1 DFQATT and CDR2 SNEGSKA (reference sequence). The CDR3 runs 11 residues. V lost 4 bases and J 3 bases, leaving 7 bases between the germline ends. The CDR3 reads CSANGDYEQYF. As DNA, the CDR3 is TGCAGTGCTAACGGGGACTACGAGCAGTACTTC.

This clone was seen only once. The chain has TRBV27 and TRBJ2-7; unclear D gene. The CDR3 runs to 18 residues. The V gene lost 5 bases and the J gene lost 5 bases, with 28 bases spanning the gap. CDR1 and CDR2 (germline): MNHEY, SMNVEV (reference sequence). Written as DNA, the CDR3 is TGTGCCAGCAGTCCAGACCCACGGTTAGCACCCTCGAACCACGAGCAGTACTTC. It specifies CASSPDPRLAPSNHEQYF.

CDR3 region: CASRSSGGDGELFF. CDR3 DNA: TGTGCCAGCAGGTCAAGCGGGGGCGACGGGGAGCTGTTTTTT. The V call is TRBV9, the J call TRBJ2-2, with TRBD2 matching over 8 bases. Losses at the gene ends were 5 bases for V and 7 bases for J; bases not matched to a gene: 7. In germline, CDR1 is SGDLS, CDR2 YYNGEE. CDR3 length: 14 residues.